The entry that follows covers one TCR beta chain sequence. The germline CDR1 and CDR2 sequences are LNHDA and SQIVND (reference sequence). The CDR3 covers 14 residues. J was trimmed by 1 base and V by 3 bases; bases with no gene match: 0. The cohort comprised adults aged 18 to 89 years residing in under 25 US areas. The data belong to a study of blood T cell repertoires in COVID-19. Assay used: immunoSEQ multiplex PCR; TCRdb lists only in-frame clones, some missing. The repertoire includes 200,000 or so clones, 70% to 90% of them detected once, and less than 5% sits in the top ten. The sequence was obtained from a woman between 40 and 50 years old with acute COVID-19. The sample taken for sequencing was PBMCs or T cells enriched from blood (not recorded which). The V call is TRBV19, the J call TRBJ1-1, with 9 bases aligning to TRBD1. The CDR3 bases are TGTGCCAGTAGTATGGGACAGGGGAACACTGAAGCTTTCTTT. This gives the protein CASSMGQGNTEAFF. The whole variable domain, filled in from reference TRBV19 and TRBJ1-1, reads DGGITQSPKYLFRKEGQNVTLSCEQNLNHDAMYWYRQDPGQGLRLIYYSQIVNDFQKGDIAEGYSVSREKKESFPLTVTSAQKNPTAFYLCASSMGQGNTEAFFGQGTRLTVV.